This T cell receptor beta chain was sequenced during a study of blood T cell repertoires in COVID-19. The CDR3 contains 15 residues. V was pared by 6 bases and J by 8 bases, with 12 bases of the junction left unmatched. Germline CDR1 is KGHSH and CDR2 is LQKENI. Profiled with immunoSEQ multiplex PCR; TCRdb holds only in-frame clones, not every one. The sample lists roughly 250,000 clones, around 89% seen once, with around 0.84% in the top ten. This rearrangement joins TRBV18 to TRBJ2-1, with 8 bases fitting TRBD2. The sequence was obtained from a man aged 30-40 years with acute or convalescent COVID-19. The sample taken for sequencing was peripheral blood. For the CDR3, the DNA is TGTGCCAGCTCGCGCGGGACTAGGGGTAAGGATGAGCAGTTCTTC. It translates to CASSRGTRGKDEQFF.